This T cell receptor (beta chain) was profiled in a study of memory CD4+ T cells and cytomegalovirus serostatus. Study overall: Donors were healthy Belgian adults, several CMV seropositive and about two dozen seronegative. Study-level findings and limits: 67 of 164 known CMV-associated TCRbeta sequences appeared in CD4+ memory.

As regards this clone: Its antigen is undetermined.

Single viable CD3+CD4+CD8-CD45RO+ cells were sorted as the memory CD4+ T cells. The CDR3 covers 15 residues. Trimming removed 3 bases at V and 4 bases at J, with 15 bases between. Germline V lookup: CDR1 LNHDA, CDR2 SQIVND (reference sequence). Sequencing was performed with immunoSEQ multiplex PCR; in TCRdb, only in-frame clones are kept and a portion is missing. The data contain just under 95,000 clones, about 80% of them singletons. The clonotype comes from an adult in good health and CMV-seropositive. The chain has TRBV19 and TRBJ1-1; weak D call: TRBD1 (5 bases). The sample taken for sequencing was memory CD4+ T cells from blood. Here the CDR3 DNA reads TGTGCCAGTAGTATCCGCTCCTCGAGGGGCACTGAAGCTTTCTTT. This codes for CASSIRSSRGTEAFF.